This entry lists 22 T cell receptor beta chains sequenced from one sample in a study of CD8+CD57+ T cells in acquired aplastic anemia. Using genomic DNA as the template, TCR beta VDJ and CDR3 profiling was carried out. TCRdb independently ran MiXCR on the reads; one entry per CDR3 protein. This table has hundreds of thousands of distinct CDR3 sequences, approximately 51% appearing once. Patients picked for sequencing had shown CD8+CD57+ cell expansion detected by flow cytometry. The sequenced material came from sorted CD4+, CD8+, or CD8+CD57+ T cells (not recorded which) from PBMCs. These receptors were taken from a human donor with aplastic anemia.

This clonotype has a handful of counts. This could be a read error, since a much larger clone is one nucleotide away. V gene TRBV20-1 combines with J gene TRBJ2-5; 11 bases map to TRBD2. The CDR3 is made up of 18 amino acids. Per the germline V gene, CDR1 is DFQATT and CDR2 is SNEGSKA (reference sequence). The CDR3 loop reads CSAREPSGGLRSQGTQYF. The CDR3 DNA reads as TGCAGTGCTAGGGAGCCTAGCGGGGGGTTGCGCTCGCAAGGGACCCAGTACTTC.

Worth noting for this clonotype: A much larger clone is a single base away; this may be a read error. This chain joins TRBV16 and TRBJ2-7; a possible D gene is TRBD2 (6 bases). Germline assignment: CDR1 KGHSY and CDR2 FQNENV. Trimming took 1 base from V and 7 from J, leaving 17 bases between them. The CDR3 loop spans 15 amino acids. The CDR3 here is CASSQYTGVYNEQYF. The CDR3 coding sequence is TGTGCCAGCAGCCAATATACGGGAGTCTACAATGAGCAGTACTTC.

The chain links TRBV2 to TRBJ2-6, with 11 bases that match TRBD2. The V and J ends lost 6 bases and 0 bases, in that order; junction bases with no gene match: 4. The V gene's germline CDR1 is SNHLY and CDR2 FYNNEI. The CDR3 has 17 amino acids. CDR3 amino acids: CASSLGLAGSGANVLTF. CDR3 bases: TGTGCCAGCAGCCTCGGACTAGCGGGCTCTGGGGCCAACGTCCTGACTTTC.

This rearrangement joins TRBV19 to TRBJ1-2; 9 nucleotides agree with TRBD1. The CDR3 has 16 residues. V shed 4 bases, J shed 0 bases, and the junction held 6 bases outside the gene matches. Germline CDR1 is LNHDA and CDR2 is SQIVND (reference sequence). For the CDR3, the DNA is TGTGCCAGTAGTACCCAGCGGGACAGGGCTAACTATGGCTACACCTTC. It encodes CASSTQRDRANYGYTF.

Only a few counts were recorded for this clonotype. The genes are TRBV7-3 and TRBJ1-1, with D tentatively TRBD1 (6 bases). The germline V gene has CDR1 SGHTA and CDR2 FQGTGA. Trimming removed 4 bases from V and 0 bases from J, with 18 bases in between. The CDR3 loop spans 17 amino acids. CDR3 sequence: CASSSGLRTAMNTEAFF. CDR3 sequence (DNA): TGTGCCAGCAGCTCCGGGCTTAGGACAGCTATGAACACTGAAGCTTTCTTT.

This clonotype was detected many times. The chain links TRBV19 to TRBJ1-1, with D possibly TRBD1 on 6 matching bases. V was pared by 3 bases and J by 7 bases, with 15 bases between. Germline lookup yields CDR1 LNHDA and CDR2 SQIVND (reference sequence). There are 14 residues in the CDR3. CDR3 nucleotides: TGTGCCAGTAGTATGAACAGGGAGACGGGTGAAGCTTTCTTT. Its translation is CASSMNRETGEAFF.

The chain employs TRBV20-1 and TRBJ2-7; 9 bases agree with TRBD1. CDR1 is DFQATT and CDR2 is SNEGSKA in the germline V gene (reference sequence). The CDR3 contains 15 residues. J lost 5 bases, V lost 5 bases, and 13 bases had no gene match. In DNA form, the CDR3 reads TGCAGTGCTGCCCACTCCGGGACAGGGTTGGACGAGCAGTACTTC. Translating gives CSAAHSGTGLDEQYF.

The table lists this clonotype with many counts. V and J are TRBV20-1 and TRBJ2-1; 7 bases agree with TRBD1. Germline lookup yields CDR1 DFQATT and CDR2 SNEGSKA (reference sequence). Germline trimming cut 6 bases from V and 5 bases from J; bases unmatched to any gene: 16. This CDR3 is built from 16 residues. Here the CDR3 reads CSASRDRLPPHNEQFF. The CDR3 bases are TGCAGTGCCTCCCGGGACAGACTCCCCCCCCACAATGAGCAGTTCTTC.

On this clonotype: Since a much larger clone is just one base distant, this may be a read error. V gene TRBV10-3 combines with J gene TRBJ1-1; TRBD1 aligns across 7 bases. The CDR3 is made up of 14 amino acids. Unmatched junction bases numbered 8, after V lost 5 bases and J lost 5 bases. Germline-derived CDR1 and CDR2 are ENHRY and SYGVKD. The CDR3 DNA is TGTGCCATCAGTTACAAGGGGGCTTGGACTGAAGCTTTCTTT. Translated, it gives CAISYKGAWTEAFF.

This clonotype was detected many times. The V and J genes are TRBV13 and TRBJ2-1; D could derive from TRBD1 or TRBD2 (7 bases each). Germline CDR1 reads PRHDT; CDR2 reads FYEKMQ (reference sequence). V was pared by 3 bases and J by 4 bases, with 16 bases between. The CDR3 runs to 16 residues. Here the CDR3 reads CASSFNQGGVYNEQFF. The CDR3 coding sequence is TGTGCCAGCAGCTTCAATCAGGGGGGGGTTTACAATGAGCAGTTCTTC.

The chain carries TRBV15 and TRBJ1-1, with 7 bases aligning to TRBD1. Trimming cost V 3 bases and J 0 bases; bases outside gene matches: 16. The germline gives CDR1 LNHNV, CDR2 YYDKDF (reference sequence). The CDR3 length is 19 residues. Here the CDR3 DNA reads TGTGCCACCAGCAGGAGGACAGGCCTCCAAGGCCATATGAACACTGAAGCTTTCTTT. Amino acids: CATSRRTGLQGHMNTEAFF.

This clonotype was observed many times. This chain uses TRBV4-1 with TRBJ2-2, with 8 bases aligning to TRBD1. J was trimmed by 2 bases and V by 6 bases; bases with no gene match: 5. Germline loops: CDR1 MGHRA, CDR2 YSYEKL. The CDR3 is made up of 15 amino acids. CDR3 protein: CASRRDRINTGELFF. The CDR3 DNA is TGCGCCAGCAGACGGGACAGGATCAACACCGGGGAGCTGTTTTTT.

In this sample, this clonotype turned up many times. The chain is built from TRBV28 and TRBJ2-3; D uncertain. The CDR3 covers 12 residues. The germline V gene has CDR1 MDHEN and CDR2 SYDVKM. V lost 6 bases to trimming and J lost 8 bases, with 12 bases between them. DNA for the CDR3: TGTGCCAGCAGCAAATCTGGCGGTACGCAGTATTTT. It specifies CASSKSGGTQYF. Variable domain in full (rest from reference TRBV28 and TRBJ2-3): DVKVTQSSRYLVKRTGEKVFLECVQDMDHENMFWYRQDPGLGLRLIYFSYDVKMKEKGDIPEGYSVSREKKERFSLILESASTNQTSMYLCASSKSGGTQYFGPGTRLTVL.

This clonotype was counted at least ten times. V is TRBV6-5 and J is TRBJ2-1, with D perhaps TRBD1 (6 bases). V was trimmed by 5 bases and J by 3 bases, leaving 14 bases between them. CDR3 length: 15 amino acids. Germline-derived CDR1 and CDR2 are MNHEY and SVGAGI. CDR3 sequence: CASSSRDTNYNEQFF. CDR3 coding DNA: TGTGCCAGCAGTAGCCGGGACACAAACTACAATGAGCAGTTCTTC.

This clonotype was seen ten or more times. The rearrangement joins TRBV9 to TRBJ2-5, with 10 nucleotides matching TRBD2. Trimming cost V 0 bases and J 5 bases; bases outside gene matches: 4. This CDR3 is built from 15 residues. Germline CDR1 SGDLS, CDR2 YYNGEE. CDR3 in amino acids: CASSVGVSGGETQYF. The CDR3 DNA reads as TGTGCCAGCAGCGTAGGCGTTAGCGGGGGGGAGACCCAGTACTTC.

V gene TRBV9 combines with J gene TRBJ1-6; no firm D call. CDR1 is SGDLS and CDR2 is YYNGEE in the germline V gene. This CDR3 contains 14 residues. The V end was cut by 7 bases, the J end by 7 bases, with 15 bases between. The CDR3 loop reads CASGGRKYNSPLHF. The DNA for the CDR3 is TGTGCCAGCGGCGGGCGAAAGTACAATTCACCCCTCCACTTT.

The J gene is TRBJ1-4, the V gene TRBV2; tentatively, D is TRBD1 (5 bases). Trimming stripped 1 base from V and 5 bases from J, with 17 bases between. This CDR3 has 17 residues. CDR1 is SNHLY and CDR2 is FYNNEI in the germline V gene. The CDR3, as DNA: TGTGCCAGCAGTGAAGGGAGTAAAGGGGCTAGGAATGAAAAACTGTTTTTT. Its translation is CASSEGSKGARNEKLFF.

V and J are TRBV7-3 and TRBJ1-1; a possible D gene is TRBD1 (5 bases). Trimming left V 8 bases short and J 1 base short, with 11 bases between. Germline-derived CDR1 and CDR2 are SGHTA and FQGTGA. This CDR3 spans 13 amino acids. CDR3: CASHRDPNTEAFF. CDR3 DNA: TGTGCCAGCCACCGGGACCCGAACACTGAAGCTTTCTTT.

This chain connects TRBV7-3 to TRBJ1-2, with TRBD1 matching over 7 bases. With V trimmed by 5 bases and J by 8 bases, 8 bases remained unmatched. The germline V gene has CDR1 SGHTA and CDR2 FQGTGA. This CDR3 comprises 13 residues. CDR3 in DNA: TGTGCCAGCAGCCCACCAAACAGGGGAGGCTACACCTTC. Its translation is CASSPPNRGGYTF. Using reference TRBV7-3 and TRBJ1-2 for the parts outside the CDR3, the full variable domain is GAGVSQTPSNKVTEKGKYVELRCDPISGHTALYWYRQSLGQGPEFLIYFQGTGAADDSGLPNDRFFAVRPEGSVSTLKIQRTERGDSAVYLCASSPPNRGGYTFGSGTRLTVV.

In DNA, the CDR3 is TGCAGTGCTAGAGATAGGGGGGTAGGTGAAAAACTGTTTTTT. It yields the protein CSARDRGVGEKLFF. The V call is TRBV20-1, the J call TRBJ1-4; maybe TRBD1 (6 bases). The V and J ends lost 0 bases and 7 bases respectively, with 12 bases between them. CDR1 is DFQATT and CDR2 is SNEGSKA in the germline V gene (reference sequence). This CDR3 is built from 14 residues.

The genes are TRBV20-1 and TRBJ2-7; 9 nucleotides align to TRBD2. Germline V gene lookup returns CDR1 DFQATT and CDR2 SNEGSKA (reference sequence). The CDR3 covers 17 residues. V trimming: 2 bases; J trimming: 7 bases; junction bases outside the gene matches: 18. The CDR3 DNA reads as TGCAGTGCTAGATTGAGGGATAGCGGGGGATTATATTGGGAGCAGTACTTC. This encodes CSARLRDSGGLYWEQYF.

This clonotype showed up many times. The chain recombines TRBV20-1 with TRBJ2-3, with D perhaps TRBD2 (6 bases). Trimming removed 3 bases at V and 1 base at J, with 14 bases between. The CDR3 is 15 amino acids. The V gene's germline CDR1 is DFQATT and CDR2 SNEGSKA (reference sequence). CDR3 nucleotide sequence: TGCAGTGCTAGCGGGGGAGCCACCGGCACAGATACGCAGTATTTT. It codes for CSASGGATGTDTQYF.